Listed below are T cell receptor beta chains from one sample, sequenced in a study of T cells after yellow fever vaccination. TCRdb passed the 5' RACE reads through MiXCR, listing each CDR3 protein once. The sample includes approximately 85,000 distinct CDR3 sequences, about 14% of them seen just once. Sequenced material: CD8+ T cells not binding an NS4B(214-222) dextramer, sorted from PBMCs, taken about 20 days after the first yellow fever vaccination. Source of these receptors: a man younger than 30 who received the YFV17D yellow fever vaccine. Each CDR3 is given with its conserved first and last residue. Fields, in order: CDR3 protein, clone size, J gene, V gene. Only part of the rows carry a size: once, few, many, or a class if the clone is expanded.

CDR3 protein: CASSYFAGPTDTQYF
clone size: -
J gene: TRBJ2-3
V gene: TRBV6-2/TRBV6-3

CDR3 protein: CSARVLSSGNTIYF
clone size: few
J gene: TRBJ1-3
V gene: TRBV20-1

CDR3 protein: CSATSIESNTGELFF
clone size: few
J gene: TRBJ2-2
V gene: TRBV20-1

CDR3 protein: CASRGGQPYNEQFF
clone size: -
J gene: TRBJ2-1
V gene: TRBV5-6

CDR3 protein: CASSLRTTNYGYTF
clone size: few
J gene: TRBJ1-2
V gene: TRBV4-1

CDR3 protein: CASSLQGAPTDTQYF
clone size: many
J gene: TRBJ2-3
V gene: TRBV7-3

CDR3 protein: CASSQEGTGAIYEQYF
clone size: -
J gene: TRBJ2-7
V gene: TRBV4-1

CDR3 protein: CASSPGTYQETQYF
clone size: -
J gene: TRBJ2-5
V gene: TRBV18

CDR3 protein: CASSLAGAYRAANQPQHF
clone size: -
J gene: TRBJ1-5
V gene: TRBV7-8

CDR3 protein: CASSPGAGGQYNEQFF
clone size: many
J gene: TRBJ2-1
V gene: TRBV9

CDR3 protein: CASSPGRGYEQFF
clone size: few
J gene: TRBJ2-1
V gene: TRBV19

CDR3 protein: CASSPAGGVGNEQFF
clone size: few
J gene: TRBJ2-1
V gene: TRBV12-3/TRBV12-4

CDR3 protein: CSAHAGGGDTQYF
clone size: few
J gene: TRBJ2-3
V gene: TRBV29-1

CDR3 protein: CASSLTGVSFF
clone size: few
J gene: TRBJ1-1
V gene: TRBV5-6

CDR3 protein: CASSEVGRVRVDTEAFF
clone size: few
J gene: TRBJ1-1
V gene: TRBV7-6

CDR3 protein: CASRTGAGLYNEQFF
clone size: -
J gene: TRBJ2-1
V gene: TRBV6-5

CDR3 protein: CAVVGPGLGYNEQFF
clone size: -
J gene: TRBJ2-1
V gene: TRBV7-8

CDR3 protein: CASSPSGRGTYNEQFF
clone size: -
J gene: TRBJ2-1
V gene: TRBV2

CDR3 protein: CASSVGRTEASEQYF
clone size: -
J gene: TRBJ2-7
V gene: TRBV9

CDR3 protein: CASSFSGTTNEKLFF
clone size: few
J gene: TRBJ1-4
V gene: TRBV7-2

CDR3 protein: CASSYGSRTDGYYGQYF
clone size: -
J gene: TRBJ2-7
V gene: TRBV4-2

CDR3 protein: CASSRSASGANVLTF
clone size: -
J gene: TRBJ2-6
V gene: TRBV7-9

CDR3 protein: CSARDPLLGEVGEAFF
clone size: -
J gene: TRBJ1-1
V gene: TRBV20-1

CDR3 protein: CATSEDSSDSGANVLTF
clone size: -
J gene: TRBJ2-6
V gene: TRBV24-1

CDR3 protein: CASSGDVSDEQFF
clone size: -
J gene: TRBJ2-1
V gene: TRBV7-2

CDR3 protein: CASSLDPPTEFHNEQFF
clone size: -
J gene: TRBJ2-1
V gene: TRBV11-2

CDR3 protein: CASSLGEPGELFF
clone size: -
J gene: TRBJ2-2
V gene: TRBV7-6

CDR3 protein: CASSVSGGDYNEQFF
clone size: few
J gene: TRBJ2-1
V gene: TRBV9

CDR3 protein: CASSFSARPNQPQHF
clone size: -
J gene: TRBJ1-5
V gene: TRBV6-2/TRBV6-3

CDR3 protein: CASSFLAGGENEQFF
clone size: few
J gene: TRBJ2-1
V gene: TRBV7-9

CDR3 protein: CASGFDRVSYNEQFF
clone size: -
J gene: TRBJ2-1
V gene: TRBV7-2

CDR3 protein: CASRTQSYNEQFF
clone size: -
J gene: TRBJ2-1
V gene: TRBV19

CDR3 protein: CAISEEGTNTEAFF
clone size: once
J gene: TRBJ1-1
V gene: TRBV10-3

CDR3 protein: CASSPGGGSEAFF
clone size: -
J gene: TRBJ1-1
V gene: TRBV7-9

CDR3 protein: CASASADEEYF
clone size: -
J gene: TRBJ2-7
V gene: TRBV7-9

CDR3 protein: CASSVSGGDTNEQFF
clone size: few
J gene: TRBJ2-1
V gene: TRBV9

CDR3 protein: CASRRSGGAGETQYF
clone size: -
J gene: TRBJ2-5
V gene: TRBV9

CDR3 protein: CASSPRWEQGTGELFF
clone size: -
J gene: TRBJ2-2
V gene: TRBV5-1

CDR3 protein: CASSHGTSNDNEQFF
clone size: -
J gene: TRBJ2-1
V gene: TRBV4-1

CDR3 protein: CASSSAFRTEAFF
clone size: few
J gene: TRBJ1-1
V gene: TRBV7-2

CDR3 protein: CASSYLKPDTGTDTQYF
clone size: few
J gene: TRBJ2-3
V gene: TRBV6-5